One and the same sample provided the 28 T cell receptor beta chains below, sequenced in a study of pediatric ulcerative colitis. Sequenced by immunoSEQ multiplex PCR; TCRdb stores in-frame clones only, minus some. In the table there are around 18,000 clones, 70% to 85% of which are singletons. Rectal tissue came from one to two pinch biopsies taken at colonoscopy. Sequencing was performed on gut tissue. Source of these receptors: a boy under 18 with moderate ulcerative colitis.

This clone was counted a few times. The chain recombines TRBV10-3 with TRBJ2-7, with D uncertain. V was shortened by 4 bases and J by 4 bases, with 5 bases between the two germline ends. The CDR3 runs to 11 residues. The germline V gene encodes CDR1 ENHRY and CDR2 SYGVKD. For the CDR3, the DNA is TGTGCCATCAGTGTGAGTTACGAGCAGTACTTC. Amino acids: CAISVSYEQYF.

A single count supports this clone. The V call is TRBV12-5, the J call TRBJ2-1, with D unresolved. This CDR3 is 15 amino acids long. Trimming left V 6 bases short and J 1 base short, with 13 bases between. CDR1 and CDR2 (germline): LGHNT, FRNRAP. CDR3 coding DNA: TGTGCTAGTGGCCCGGTGGTTCCTTCCTACAATGAGCAGTTCTTC. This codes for CASGPVVPSYNEQFF.

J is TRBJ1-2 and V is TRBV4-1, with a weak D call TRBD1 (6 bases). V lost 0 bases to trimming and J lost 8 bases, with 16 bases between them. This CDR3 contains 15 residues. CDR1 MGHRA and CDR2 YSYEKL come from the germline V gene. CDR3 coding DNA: TGCGCCAGCAGCCAAGAAGTACAGGGTTTGGGAGGCTACACCTTC. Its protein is CASSQEVQGLGGYTF.

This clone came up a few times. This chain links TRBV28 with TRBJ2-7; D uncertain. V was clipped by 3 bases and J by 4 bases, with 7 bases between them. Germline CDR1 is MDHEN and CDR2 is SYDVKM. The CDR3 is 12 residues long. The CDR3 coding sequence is TGTGCCAGCAGTTTTCGCGTTTACGAGCAGTACTTC. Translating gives CASSFRVYEQYF.

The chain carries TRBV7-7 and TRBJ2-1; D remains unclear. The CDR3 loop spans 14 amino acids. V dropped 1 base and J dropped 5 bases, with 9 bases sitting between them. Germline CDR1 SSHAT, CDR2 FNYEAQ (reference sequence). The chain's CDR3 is CASSLGARNNEQFF. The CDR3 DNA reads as TGTGCCAGCAGCTTAGGGGCTAGGAACAATGAGCAGTTCTTC.

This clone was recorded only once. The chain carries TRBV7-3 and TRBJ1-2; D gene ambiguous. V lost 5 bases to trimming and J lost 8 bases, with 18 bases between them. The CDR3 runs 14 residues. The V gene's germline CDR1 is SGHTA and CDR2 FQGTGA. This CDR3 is CASSPQSAVWGYTF. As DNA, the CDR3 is TGTGCCAGCAGCCCTCAAAGTGCAGTCTGGGGCTACACCTTC.

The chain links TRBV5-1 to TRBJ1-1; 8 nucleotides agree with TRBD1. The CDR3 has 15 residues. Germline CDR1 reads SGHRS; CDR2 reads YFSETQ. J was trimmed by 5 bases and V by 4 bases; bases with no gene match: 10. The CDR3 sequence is CASSGPGQGWTEAFF. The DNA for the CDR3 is TGCGCCAGCAGCGGGCCAGGACAGGGATGGACTGAAGCTTTCTTT.

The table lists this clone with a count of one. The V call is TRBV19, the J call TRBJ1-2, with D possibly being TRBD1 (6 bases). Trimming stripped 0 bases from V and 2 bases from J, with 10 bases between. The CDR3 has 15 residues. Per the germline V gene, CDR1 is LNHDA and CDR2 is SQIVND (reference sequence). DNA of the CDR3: TGTGCCAGTAGTATAGATTCTCAGGGGAACTATGGCTACACCTTC. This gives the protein CASSIDSQGNYGYTF.

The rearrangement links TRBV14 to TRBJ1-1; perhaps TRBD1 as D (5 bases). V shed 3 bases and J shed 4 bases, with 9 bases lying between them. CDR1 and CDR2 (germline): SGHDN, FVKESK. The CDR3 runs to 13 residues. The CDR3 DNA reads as TGTGCCAGCAGCCATTCAGGGTCCACTGAAGCTTTCTTT. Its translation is CASSHSGSTEAFF.

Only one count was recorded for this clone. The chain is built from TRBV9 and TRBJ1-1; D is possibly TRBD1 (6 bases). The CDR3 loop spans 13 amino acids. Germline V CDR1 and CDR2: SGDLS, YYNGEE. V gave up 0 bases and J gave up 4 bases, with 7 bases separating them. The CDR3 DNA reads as TGTGCCAGCAGCGTAGGACAGGCCACTGAAGCTTTCTTT. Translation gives CASSVGQATEAFF.

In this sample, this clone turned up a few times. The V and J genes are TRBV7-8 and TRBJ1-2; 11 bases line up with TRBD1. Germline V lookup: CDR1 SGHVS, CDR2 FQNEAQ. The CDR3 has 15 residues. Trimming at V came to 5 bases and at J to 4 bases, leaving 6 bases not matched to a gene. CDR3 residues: CASSQDRGRGYGYTF. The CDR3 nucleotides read TGTGCCAGCAGCCAGGACAGGGGGCGAGGCTATGGCTACACCTTC.

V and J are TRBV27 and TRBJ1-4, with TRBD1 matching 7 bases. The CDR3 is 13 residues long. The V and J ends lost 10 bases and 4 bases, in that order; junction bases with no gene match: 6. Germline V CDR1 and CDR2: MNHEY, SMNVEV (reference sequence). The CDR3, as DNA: TGTGCCACCAGAGACAGGGATAATGAAAAACTGTTTTTT. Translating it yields CATRDRDNEKLFF.

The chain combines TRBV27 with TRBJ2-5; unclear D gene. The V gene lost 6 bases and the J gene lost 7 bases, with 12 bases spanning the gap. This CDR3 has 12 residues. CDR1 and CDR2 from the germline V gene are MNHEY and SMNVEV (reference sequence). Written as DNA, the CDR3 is TGTGCCAGCAGCTCGAGTACCGGGACCCAGTACTTC. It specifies CASSSSTGTQYF.

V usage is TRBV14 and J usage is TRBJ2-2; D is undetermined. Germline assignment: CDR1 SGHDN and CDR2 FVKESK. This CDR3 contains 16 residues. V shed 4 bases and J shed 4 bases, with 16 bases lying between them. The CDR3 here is CASSRQMQVGTGELFF. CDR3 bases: TGTGCCAGCAGCCGACAAATGCAAGTTGGCACCGGGGAGCTGTTTTTT.

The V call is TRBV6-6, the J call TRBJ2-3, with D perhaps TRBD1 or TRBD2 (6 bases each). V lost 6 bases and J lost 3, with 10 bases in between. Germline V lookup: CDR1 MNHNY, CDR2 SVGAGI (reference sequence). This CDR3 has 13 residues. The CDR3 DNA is TGTGCCAGCAGAGGGGGAGGAACAGATACGCAGTATTTT. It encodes CASRGGGTDTQYF.

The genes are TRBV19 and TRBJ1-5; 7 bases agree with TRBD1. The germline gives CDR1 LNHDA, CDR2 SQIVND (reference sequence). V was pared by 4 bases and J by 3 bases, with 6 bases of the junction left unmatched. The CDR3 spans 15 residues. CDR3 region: CASSTAGQINQPQHF. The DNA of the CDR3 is TGTGCCAGTAGTACCGCGGGACAGATCAATCAGCCCCAGCATTTT.

In nucleotides, the CDR3 is TGCGCCAGCAGCTTTGGGGCTAGCGGGAGATTCGCCGGGGAGCTGTTTTTT. It is translated as CASSFGASGRFAGELFF. The J gene is TRBJ2-2, the V gene TRBV5-1; 10 nucleotides line up with TRBD2. CDR3 length equals 17 residues. V trimming: 2 bases; J trimming: 6 bases; junction bases outside the gene matches: 10. Germline CDR1 reads SGHRS; CDR2 reads YFSETQ. Together with reference TRBV5-1 and TRBJ2-2, the CDR3 gives the full variable domain: KAGVTQTPRYLIKTRGQQVTLSCSPISGHRSVSWYQQTPGQGLQFLFEYFSETQRNKGNFPGRFSGRQFSNSRSEMNVSTLELGDSALYLCASSFGASGRFAGELFFGEGSRLTVL.

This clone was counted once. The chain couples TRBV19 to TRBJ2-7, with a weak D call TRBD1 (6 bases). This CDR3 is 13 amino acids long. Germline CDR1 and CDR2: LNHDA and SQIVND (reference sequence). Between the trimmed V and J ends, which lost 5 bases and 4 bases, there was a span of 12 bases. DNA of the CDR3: TGTGCCAGTAGTGTACAACAGGGATACGAGCAGTACTTC. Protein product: CASSVQQGYEQYF.

The CDR3 spells CASSGTVTRTDTQYF. CDR3 nucleotides: TGTGCCAGCTCCGGGACAGTTACCCGCACAGATACGCAGTATTTT. V is TRBV2 and J is TRBJ2-3; 7 bases align to TRBD1. With 8 bases clipped from V and 1 base from J, the junction kept 9 bases outside the gene matches. The CDR3 has 15 residues. The V gene's germline CDR1 is SNHLY and CDR2 FYNNEI.

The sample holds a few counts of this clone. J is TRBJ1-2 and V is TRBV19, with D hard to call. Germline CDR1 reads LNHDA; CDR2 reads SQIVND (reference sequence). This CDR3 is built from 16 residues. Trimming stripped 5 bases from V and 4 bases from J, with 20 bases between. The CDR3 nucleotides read TGTGCCAGTAGTCTATCCTCGAAGGGTTCGGGCTATGGCTACACCTTC. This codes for CASSLSSKGSGYGYTF. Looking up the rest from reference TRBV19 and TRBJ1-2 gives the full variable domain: DGGITQSPKYLFRKEGQNVTLSCEQNLNHDAMYWYRQDPGQGLRLIYYSQIVNDFQKGDIAEGYSVSREKKESFPLTVTSAQKNPTAFYLCASSLSSKGSGYGYTFGSGTRLTVV.

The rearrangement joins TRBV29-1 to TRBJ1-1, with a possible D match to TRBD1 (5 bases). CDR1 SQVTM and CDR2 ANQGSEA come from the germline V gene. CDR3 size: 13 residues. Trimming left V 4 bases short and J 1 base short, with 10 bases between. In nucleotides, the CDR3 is TGCAGCGTTGTGGACAACTCGAACACTGAAGCTTTCTTT. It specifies CSVVDNSNTEAFF. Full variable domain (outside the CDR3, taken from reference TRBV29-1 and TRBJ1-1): SAVISQKPSRDICQRGTSLTIQCQVDSQVTMMFWYRQQPGQSLTLIATANQGSEATYESGFVIDKFPISRPNLTFSTLTVSNMSPEDSSIYLCSVVDNSNTEAFFGQGTRLTVV.

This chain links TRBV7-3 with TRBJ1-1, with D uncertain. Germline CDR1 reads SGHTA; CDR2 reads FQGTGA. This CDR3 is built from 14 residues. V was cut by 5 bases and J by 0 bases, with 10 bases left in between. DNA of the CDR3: TGTGCCAGCAGCCCCGGGCCTTTGAACACTGAAGCTTTCTTT. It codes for CASSPGPLNTEAFF.

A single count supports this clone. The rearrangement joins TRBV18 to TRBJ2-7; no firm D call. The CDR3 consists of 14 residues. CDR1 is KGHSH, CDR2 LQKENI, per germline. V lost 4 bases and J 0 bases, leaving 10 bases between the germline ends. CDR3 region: CASSLQRASYEQYF. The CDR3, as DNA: TGTGCCAGCTCACTGCAAAGGGCCTCCTACGAGCAGTACTTC.

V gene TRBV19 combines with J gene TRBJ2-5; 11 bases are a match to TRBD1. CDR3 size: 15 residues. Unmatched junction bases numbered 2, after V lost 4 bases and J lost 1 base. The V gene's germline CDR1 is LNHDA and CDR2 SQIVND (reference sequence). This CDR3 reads CASSTGTGGQETQYF. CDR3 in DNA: TGTGCCAGTAGTACCGGGACAGGGGGCCAAGAGACCCAGTACTTC.

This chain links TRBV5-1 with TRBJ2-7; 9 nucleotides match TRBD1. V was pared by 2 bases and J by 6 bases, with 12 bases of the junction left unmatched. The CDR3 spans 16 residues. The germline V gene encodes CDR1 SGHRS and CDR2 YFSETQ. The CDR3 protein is CASSFTPGQGESEQYF. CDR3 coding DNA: TGCGCCAGCAGCTTTACCCCGGGACAGGGAGAATCCGAGCAGTACTTC.

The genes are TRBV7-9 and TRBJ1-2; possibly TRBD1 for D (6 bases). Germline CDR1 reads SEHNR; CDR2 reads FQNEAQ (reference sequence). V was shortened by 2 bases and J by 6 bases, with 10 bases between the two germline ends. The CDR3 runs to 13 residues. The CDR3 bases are TGTGCCAGCAGCTTACCTGGGACAAATGGCTACACCTTC. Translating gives CASSLPGTNGYTF.

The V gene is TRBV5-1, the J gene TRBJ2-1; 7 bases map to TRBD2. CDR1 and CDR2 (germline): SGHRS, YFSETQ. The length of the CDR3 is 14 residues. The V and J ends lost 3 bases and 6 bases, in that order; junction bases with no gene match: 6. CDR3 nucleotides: TGCGCCAGCAGCTCATGGACTAGTGCCAATGAGCAGTTCTTC. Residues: CASSSWTSANEQFF.

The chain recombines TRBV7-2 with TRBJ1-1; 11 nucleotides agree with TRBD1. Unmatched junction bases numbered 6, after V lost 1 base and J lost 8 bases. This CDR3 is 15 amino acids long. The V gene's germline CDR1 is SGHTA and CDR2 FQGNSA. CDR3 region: CASSLEGQGALEAFF. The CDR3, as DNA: TGTGCCAGCAGCTTAGAAGGACAGGGGGCGTTAGAAGCTTTCTTT.